The 3 T cell receptor beta chains below were found in one sample sequenced in a study of blood T cell repertoires in COVID-19 (dated by TCRdb to about 2020). To prepare the library, the immunoSEQ multiplex PCR assay was applied. TCRdb limited this immuneACCESS table to in-frame rearrangements with V and J called. A share of clones is missing; checked studies link under half to unresolved V genes, and the rest is unexplained. A total of roughly 330,000 clones appear in this sample, nearly 90% of them only once. Of the sample, approximately 5.2% is held by the ten largest clones. The specimen was PBMCs or T cells enriched from blood (not recorded which). Receptors were obtained from a woman in her 30s who had recovered from COVID-19.

The chain carries TRBV19 and TRBJ2-7; the match to TRBD2 covers 7 bases. CDR3 length: 14 amino acids. V lost 5 bases, J lost 0 bases, and 4 bases stayed unmatched. Looked up from germline, CDR1 is LNHDA and CDR2 is SQIVND (reference sequence). This CDR3 is CASSRGEGSYEQYF. The CDR3 DNA reads as TGTGCCAGTAGTCGGGGGGAGGGCTCCTACGAGCAGTACTTC.

The CDR3 spells CASSQLDRNYGYTF. The CDR3 DNA reads TGTGCCAGCAGCCAACTGGACAGGAACTATGGCTACACCTTC. The V and J genes are TRBV3-1 (or the pseudogene TRBV3-2) and TRBJ1-2; 7 bases align to TRBD1. The CDR3 contains 14 residues. Germline trimming cut 2 bases from V and 2 bases from J; bases unmatched to any gene: 2. Looked up from germline, CDR1 is LGHDT and CDR2 is YNNKEL (reference sequence).

V and J are TRBV9 and TRBJ2-1; a possible D gene is TRBD1 (6 bases). There are 14 residues in the CDR3. The germline gives CDR1 SGDLS, CDR2 YYNGEE. Trimming removed 0 bases from V and 4 bases from J, with 8 bases in between. The CDR3 sequence is CASSVAGAYNEQFF. The CDR3, as DNA: TGTGCCAGCAGCGTAGCAGGGGCTTACAATGAGCAGTTCTTC.